Below are 26 T cell receptor beta chains sequenced from a single sample in a study of shared clonotypes between healthy human individuals. The method was immunoSEQ multiplex PCR; TCRdb's version includes in-frame clones alone and lacks a portion of them. The sample lists 1,500,000 or so clones, approximately 98.5% occurring once. The sequenced sample was naive CD4+ T cells sorted from blood. Subset denoted: CD45RA+ positively selected. These receptors came from a man younger than 45 in good health.

This clone was detected once. CDR3 in amino acids: CASSSLNSGGQFF. CDR3 in DNA: TGTGCCAGCAGCTCCCTGAATAGCGGGGGGCAGTTCTTC. This rearrangement joins TRBV7-2 to TRBJ2-1; 9 nucleotides match TRBD2. CDR1 SGHTA and CDR2 FQGNSA come from the germline V gene. V shed 4 bases, J shed 12 bases, and the junction held 7 bases outside the gene matches. This CDR3 comprises 13 residues.

In regard to this clone: Distinct nucleotide sequences in the sample also encode this CDR3. The chain links TRBV30 to TRBJ1-1; D is unresolved. Per the germline V gene, CDR1 is GTSNPN and CDR2 is SVGIG (reference sequence). The V end was cut by 2 bases, the J end by 2 bases, with 0 bases between. This CDR3 has 10 amino acids. CDR3 coding DNA: TGTGCCTGGAGTAACACTGAAGCTTTCTTT. This translates into CAWSNTEAFF.

This clone was counted once. V and J are TRBV7-8 and TRBJ1-2; D is uncertain. V shed 1 base and J shed 6 bases, with 12 bases lying between them. The CDR3 sequence is 14 residues long. CDR1 and CDR2 (germline): SGHVS, FQNEAQ. As DNA, the CDR3 is TGTGCCAGCAGCTTAGTCACCAGGCTGGATGGCTACACCTTC. It yields the protein CASSLVTRLDGYTF.

The chain combines TRBV29-1 with TRBJ2-7, with 13 bases matching TRBD2. CDR1 SQVTM and CDR2 ANQGSEA come from the germline V gene. The V segment lost 1 base and the J segment 3 bases; nucleotides outside the gene matches: 21. The CDR3 extends over 21 amino acids. The CDR3 spells CSVEAPTSGRTTLGTHYEQYF. CDR3 coding DNA: TGCAGCGTTGAAGCCCCGACTAGCGGGAGGACCACCCTCGGGACCCACTACGAGCAGTACTTC.

This sequence joins TRBV9 and TRBJ2-5; either TRBD1 or TRBD2 may fit D (5 bases each). V lost 4 bases and J 5 bases, leaving 12 bases between the germline ends. The CDR3 has 13 amino acids. Germline V gives CDR1 SGDLS, CDR2 YYNGEE. CDR3 nucleotide sequence: TGTGCCAGCAGCCTGGGGGTCGCGGAGACCCAGTACTTC. It codes for CASSLGVAETQYF.

Here the CDR3 reads CASSVAPTSGGPQETQYF. CDR3 nucleotides: TGTGCCAGCAGCGTAGCTCCTACTAGCGGGGGACCTCAAGAGACCCAGTACTTC. This rearrangement joins TRBV9 to TRBJ2-5; TRBD2 matches 11 bases. The CDR3 runs to 18 residues. V dropped 0 bases and J dropped 2; count of bases not matched to a gene: 9. The germline V gene has CDR1 SGDLS and CDR2 YYNGEE.

The chain uses TRBV28 and TRBJ1-2; D is ambiguous. The CDR3 is 12 amino acids. The germline V and J ends were trimmed by 3 bases and 6 bases, with 8 bases remaining between them. The germline CDR1 and CDR2 sequences are MDHEN and SYDVKM. The CDR3 sequence is CASSFIVDGYTF. In nucleotides, the CDR3 is TGTGCCAGCAGTTTTATTGTAGATGGCTACACCTTC.

The V gene is TRBV5-4, the J gene TRBJ2-2, with TRBD2 matching over 7 bases. Germline V gene data show CDR1 as SGHNT and CDR2 as YYREEE (reference sequence). The length of the CDR3 is 17 residues. V lost 0 bases to trimming and J lost 5 bases; unmatched junction nucleotides: 10. The DNA for the CDR3 is TGTGCCAGCAGCTTGGTACCCGCAGGGAGGGTGACCGGGGAGCTGTTTTTT. Its protein product is CASSLVPAGRVTGELFF. The complete variable domain, with remaining parts taken from reference TRBV5-4 and TRBJ2-2, reads ETGVTQSPTHLIKTRGQQVTLRCSSQSGHNTVSWYQQALGQGPQFIFQYYREEENGRGNFPPRFSGLQFPNYSSELNVNALELDDSALYLCASSLVPAGRVTGELFFGEGSRLTVL.

This chain uses TRBV5-5 with TRBJ1-5; tentatively, D is TRBD1 (5 bases). The V gene's germline CDR1 is SGHKS and CDR2 YYEKEE (reference sequence). CDR3 size: 17 residues. V shed 1 base and J shed 2 bases, with 16 bases lying between them. CDR3 coding DNA: TGTGCCAGCAGCTTGCTTCCGGGGACGGGTGGCAATCAGCCCCAGCATTTT. Residues: CASSLLPGTGGNQPQHF.

The chain is built from TRBV6-1 and TRBJ2-6, with D unclear. The length of the CDR3 is 14 residues. V was clipped by 2 bases and J by 0 bases, with 2 bases between them. Germline CDR1 MNHNS, CDR2 SASEGT. The chain's CDR3 is CASSEHSGANVLTF. The CDR3 DNA is TGTGCCAGCAGTGAACACTCTGGGGCCAACGTCCTGACTTTC.

This clone has just one count. V and J are TRBV18 and TRBJ2-1; TRBD2 is a possible D gene (5 bases). Germline V CDR1 and CDR2: KGHSH, LQKENI. CDR3 length: 14 residues. V lost 3 bases, J lost 8 bases, and 14 bases lay in between. CDR3 sequence: CASSPPSKLDEQFF. The CDR3 nucleotides read TGTGCCAGCTCACCCCCTAGCAAATTAGATGAGCAGTTCTTC.

The V call is TRBV5-1, the J call TRBJ2-1, with TRBD2 matching 9 bases. Germline CDR1 SGHRS, CDR2 YFSETQ. Trimming removed 4 bases from V and 4 bases from J; junction bases left unmatched: 9. The CDR3 runs 16 residues. The CDR3 coding sequence is TGCGCCAGCAGCCTGGCCCCTAGCGGGGAGTACAATGAGCAGTTCTTC. Translated: CASSLAPSGEYNEQFF. The whole variable domain, remainder taken from reference TRBV5-1 and TRBJ2-1, is KAGVTQTPRYLIKTRGQQVTLSCSPISGHRSVSWYQQTPGQGLQFLFEYFSETQRNKGNFPGRFSGRQFSNSRSEMNVSTLELGDSALYLCASSLAPSGEYNEQFFGPGTRLTVL.

The rearrangement joins TRBV5-5 to TRBJ2-7; TRBD2 agrees at 13 bases. The ends lost 4 bases at V and 0 bases at J; junction bases unmatched: 4. The CDR3 consists of 16 residues. Germline V gene sequence: CDR1 SGHKS, CDR2 YYEKEE (reference sequence). In DNA, the CDR3 is TGTGCCAGCAGCCAGGGACTAGCGGGGTCCTCCTACGAGCAGTACTTC. It encodes CASSQGLAGSSYEQYF.

The rearrangement links TRBV7-9 to TRBJ2-1; 12 bases are a match to TRBD2. Germline V lookup: CDR1 SEHNR, CDR2 FQNEAQ (reference sequence). The CDR3 length is 15 residues. The V segment lost 5 bases and the J segment 7 bases; nucleotides outside the gene matches: 6. CDR3 nucleotides: TGTGCCAGCAGCGCTAGCGGGAGGGCCCTAAATGAGCAGTTCTTC. Translating it yields CASSASGRALNEQFF.

The V and J genes are TRBV28 and TRBJ1-4, with D possibly matching TRBD1 (6 bases). The V gene's germline CDR1 is MDHEN and CDR2 SYDVKM. The CDR3 sequence is 14 residues long. V was clipped by 6 bases and J by 4 bases, with 12 bases between them. In DNA, the CDR3 is TGTGCCAGCAGCCAGGACAGCCTTAATGAAAAACTGTTTTTT. It is translated as CASSQDSLNEKLFF.

The rearrangement joins TRBV14 to TRBJ2-1, with TRBD2 as a possible D gene (6 bases). Trimming pared 3 bases from V and 8 bases from J, leaving 20 bases between. Germline CDR1 and CDR2: SGHDN and FVKESK. CDR3 length: 16 residues. Here the CDR3 DNA reads TGTGCCAGCAGCCAGGGGCTTCTCAACAGCGGGTATGAGCAGTTCTTC. As protein: CASSQGLLNSGYEQFF.

The V gene is TRBV5-8, the J gene TRBJ1-3; no definite D call. The CDR3 totals 14 residues. The germline gives CDR1 SGHTS, CDR2 YDEGEE. V was clipped by 5 bases and J by 0 bases, with 9 bases between them. This chain's CDR3 is CASSFTSSGNTIYF. Written as DNA, the CDR3 is TGTGCCAGCAGTTTTACCTCCTCTGGAAACACCATATATTTT.

The chain links TRBV5-1 to TRBJ2-5; 13 nucleotides agree with TRBD2. Trimming removed 0 bases from V and 2 bases from J; junction bases left unmatched: 7. This CDR3 spans 18 amino acids. Germline V gene sequence: CDR1 SGHRS, CDR2 YFSETQ. CDR3 region: CASSLALGLAGEQETQYF. The CDR3 nucleotides read TGCGCCAGCAGCTTGGCCCTAGGACTAGCGGGGGAACAAGAGACCCAGTACTTC.

The J gene is TRBJ1-5, the V gene TRBV18; perhaps TRBD1 as D (5 bases). Deletions cut 1 base from V and 2 bases from J, with 9 bases between. Germline V gives CDR1 KGHSH, CDR2 LQKENI. The CDR3 has 15 residues. The CDR3: CASSPLGDGNQPQHF. The CDR3, as DNA: TGTGCCAGCTCACCACTCGGGGACGGCAATCAGCCCCAGCATTTT.

Worth noting for this clone: This same CDR3 is encoded by further DNA sequences in the sample. The V and J genes are TRBV30 and TRBJ2-5; D is unresolved. The CDR3 extends over 10 amino acids. V lost 3 bases and J 3 bases, leaving 2 bases between the germline ends. Germline CDR1 and CDR2: GTSNPN and SVGIG (reference sequence). This CDR3 reads CAWSEETQYF. In DNA, the CDR3 is TGTGCCTGGAGCGAAGAGACCCAGTACTTC.

This chain uses TRBV27 with TRBJ2-7; no clear D gene. V was pared by 8 bases and J by 4 bases, with 15 bases between. CDR3 length equals 13 residues. Germline V gene sequence: CDR1 MNHEY, CDR2 SMNVEV (reference sequence). The CDR3 spells CASPWKPLYEQYF. CDR3 nucleotides: TGTGCCAGCCCCTGGAAACCGCTGTACGAGCAGTACTTC.

The chain couples TRBV27 to TRBJ2-2; D is tentatively TRBD1 or TRBD2 (5 bases each). CDR1 MNHEY and CDR2 SMNVEV come from the germline V gene (reference sequence). Trimming removed 7 bases from V and 0 bases from J, with 12 bases in between. This CDR3 has 15 residues. Written as DNA, the CDR3 is TGTGCCAGCACCCGGTGGGGGTCGAACACCGGGGAGCTGTTTTTT. Its translation: CASTRWGSNTGELFF.

The J gene is TRBJ2-1, the V gene TRBV19, with TRBD2 as a possible D gene (5 bases). The CDR3 sequence is 15 residues long. Germline CDR1 reads LNHDA; CDR2 reads SQIVND (reference sequence). Trimming removed 3 bases from V and 9 bases from J, with 18 bases in between. CDR3 bases: TGTGCCAGTAGTATTGGGCTAGCCAGTTCAAGTGAGCAGTTCTTC. Amino acid sequence: CASSIGLASSSEQFF.

The chain recombines TRBV7-9 with TRBJ1-3; D is possibly TRBD1 (5 bases). The germline V and J ends were trimmed by 4 bases and 2 bases, with 18 bases remaining between them. This CDR3 contains 17 residues. The V gene's germline CDR1 is SEHNR and CDR2 FQNEAQ (reference sequence). The CDR3 region has the DNA TGTGCCAGCAGCTCCGGTGGGTGGACGGACACTGGAAACACCATATATTTT. This codes for CASSSGGWTDTGNTIYF.

The chain carries TRBV19 and TRBJ2-7; perhaps TRBD2 as D (5 bases). Germline V CDR1 and CDR2: LNHDA, SQIVND (reference sequence). The CDR3 has 14 amino acids. Trimming removed 3 bases at V and 7 bases at J, with 16 bases between. CDR3 protein: CASSIGLPLGEQYF. CDR3 in DNA: TGTGCCAGTAGTATCGGACTCCCGCTCGGAGAGCAGTACTTC.

The genes are TRBV28 and TRBJ2-1, with TRBD2 as a possible D gene (5 bases). Germline-derived CDR1 and CDR2 are MDHEN and SYDVKM. V gave up 10 bases and J gave up 0 bases, with 13 bases separating them. The CDR3 runs to 14 residues. The CDR3 DNA is TGTGCCACCGTCGGACGGGACTCCTACAATGAGCAGTTCTTC. Its protein is CATVGRDSYNEQFF.